These 9 T cell receptor beta chains were sequenced from one sample in a study of blood T cell repertoires in COVID-19. Sequencing used immunoSEQ multiplex PCR; TCRdb keeps in-frame clones, though not all of them. Altogether 55,000 to 75,000 clones are present, about 86% being singletons, with the ten largest covering roughly 6.7%. Source material: peripheral blood. The receptors were gathered from a human donor in a cohort sampled during active COVID-19.

The V and J genes are TRBV3-1 (or the pseudogene TRBV3-2) and TRBJ2-1, with D maybe TRBD2 (6 bases). The germline V and J ends were trimmed by 1 base and 8 bases, with 15 bases remaining between them. The length of the CDR3 is 15 residues. Germline-derived CDR1 and CDR2 are LGHDT and YNNKEL (reference sequence). The CDR3 here is CASSQVKTGVDEQFF. In nucleotides, the CDR3 is TGTGCCAGCAGCCAAGTTAAAACGGGGGTGGATGAGCAGTTCTTC.

V is TRBV18 and J is TRBJ1-1, with no clear D. In germline, CDR1 is KGHSH, CDR2 LQKENI. Trimming cost V 3 bases and J 1 base, with 12 bases left between them. The CDR3 runs to 15 residues. DNA for the CDR3: TGTGCCAGCTCACCGATATTTGGAGCGAACACTGAAGCTTTCTTT. It encodes CASSPIFGANTEAFF.

The chain joins TRBV5-1 to TRBJ1-1, with D tentatively TRBD1 (5 bases). The CDR3 runs 13 residues. Germline V gene sequence: CDR1 SGHRS, CDR2 YFSETQ. V was pared by 2 bases and J by 8 bases, with 13 bases between. The CDR3 nucleotides read TGCGCCAGCAGCTTATTCGCGGGACGCGAAGCTTTCTTT. It specifies CASSLFAGREAFF.

The chain uses TRBV30 and TRBJ1-4, with D hard to call. The V gene's germline CDR1 is GTSNPN and CDR2 SVGIG (reference sequence). This CDR3 is built from 13 residues. The germline V and J ends were trimmed by 4 bases and 4 bases, with 10 bases remaining between them. The CDR3 protein is CAWNDGVNEKLFF. CDR3 sequence (DNA): TGTGCCTGGAACGACGGAGTTAATGAAAAACTGTTTTTT.

This chain joins TRBV7-9 and TRBJ2-1, with D perhaps TRBD2 (6 bases). The length of the CDR3 is 16 residues. Trimming stripped 5 bases from V and 7 bases from J, with 21 bases between. Germline CDR1 and CDR2: SEHNR and FQNEAQ (reference sequence). The CDR3 coding sequence is TGTGCCAGCAGCCGGAGGGGCGGAATAGGATCGAATGAGCAGTTCTTC. This translates into CASSRRGGIGSNEQFF.

The chain links TRBV10-3 to TRBJ2-3; possibly TRBD2 for D (6 bases). The CDR3 loop spans 13 amino acids. CDR1 and CDR2 from the germline V gene are ENHRY and SYGVKD. Trimming removed 6 bases from V and 5 bases from J, with 12 bases in between. The DNA for the CDR3 is TGTGCCATCAGCGTTCAGGGAGGAGATACGCAGTATTTT. Amino acid sequence: CAISVQGGDTQYF.

J is TRBJ2-7 and V is TRBV4-2, with 10 bases matching TRBD2. Per the germline V gene, CDR1 is LGHNA and CDR2 is YNFKEQ. The junction had 4 bases not matched to a gene; V was cut back by 0 bases and J by 2 bases. The CDR3 contains 16 residues. CDR3 protein: CASSQEYTSGAYEQYF. CDR3 in DNA: TGTGCCAGCAGCCAAGAATACACTAGCGGGGCCTACGAGCAGTACTTC.

The chain recombines TRBV5-1 with TRBJ2-7; TRBD1 aligns across 10 bases. Trimming took 1 base from V and 5 from J; bases not matched to a gene: 9. The length of the CDR3 is 16 residues. CDR1 and CDR2 (germline): SGHRS, YFSETQ. The CDR3 nucleotides are TGCGCCAGCAGCTTGCCGAAGACAGGGGGCTGGGACGAGCAGTACTTC. Translating it yields CASSLPKTGGWDEQYF.

V is TRBV7-9 and J is TRBJ1-6; possible D gene TRBD1, 6 bases. Germline V CDR1 and CDR2: SEHNR, FQNEAQ (reference sequence). V lost 4 bases and J lost 9, with 7 bases in between. The length of the CDR3 is 12 residues. The CDR3, as DNA: TGTGCCAGCAGCTCCAGGGGTTCACCCCTCCACTTT. Amino acids: CASSSRGSPLHF.